This is a list of T cell receptor beta chains from one sample in a study of CD8 T cells in ankylosing spondylitis. One entry per CDR3 protein results from TCRdb running MiXCR on the 5' RACE reads. The sample lists some 200,000 distinct CDR3 sequences, 6% to 8.5% occurring once. The sample taken for sequencing was blood, either unsorted or a sorted T cell fraction (not recorded which). The receptors here all came from a male donor with ankylosing spondylitis. The CDR3 runs from the conserved cysteine through the conserved F or W. A D gene is named only where the DNA matches it firmly.

V gene,D gene,CDR3 protein
TRBV6-5,TRBD2,CASSYSTSGESTDTQYF
TRBV27,-,CASSHYADTQYF
TRBV11-1,-,CASSRLGYYEQYF
TRBV6-1,TRBD2,CAGKTSGAYNEQFF
TRBV4-1,-,CASSPYTGLGSEKLFF
TRBV13,-,CASSPTDTQYF
TRBV12-3/TRBV12-4,-,CASSRQGYNSPLHF
TRBV12-3/TRBV12-4,TRBD1,CASALGTGYEQFF
TRBV4-3,TRBD1,CASRTGTGVQSADTQYF
TRBV4-3,-,CASSQGNTYEQYF
TRBV29-1,-,CSVGTAYIYEQYF
TRBV5-6,-,CASSLELAEYNEQFF
TRBV25-1,-,CASSGWEGENTEAFF
TRBV15,-,CATGRIAWETSTDTQYF
TRBV6-2/TRBV6-3,-,CASAQGSGQPQHF
TRBV30,-,CAWSFTAVAFF
TRBV29-1,-,CSVGASVGGLRNEQFF
TRBV6-1,-,CASTNTGELFF
TRBV4-1,-,CASSPMGQQETQYF
TRBV12-3/TRBV12-4,-,CASRRTDSNYGYTF
TRBV29-1,TRBD1,CSAGTGFYGYTF
TRBV12-3/TRBV12-4,-,CASSLALGGTQYF
TRBV12-3/TRBV12-4,-,CASSAGTALYAFTTNYGYTF
TRBV7-9,TRBD1,CASSLAGTGDEKLFF
TRBV5-1,-,CASSAGNLEAFF
TRBV29-1,TRBD1,CSVEQGIAFF
TRBV7-8,-,CASSLGVRTLLNTEAFF
TRBV19,TRBD1,CASSPGQAPKGQYF
TRBV3-1,-,CASSQEAGMTDTQYF
TRBV20-1,TRBD2,CSARDDRLAGFLLQETQYF
TRBV19,TRBD1,CASSTRDRGKETQYF
TRBV4-2,TRBD1,CASSQDGGTGGYEQYF
TRBV28,-,CASSLRRVGEKLFF
TRBV20-1,-,CSARDGASTDTQYF
TRBV7-6,-,CASRKAGGYSGNTIYF
TRBV6-2/TRBV6-3,-,CASSLDSTVYEQYF
TRBV27,-,CASRVGGTTEAFF
TRBV29-1,-,CSVRTKYEQFF
TRBV29-1,-,CSVVSRDTEAFF
TRBV5-5,-,CASSLYMGGIPEAFF
TRBV9,TRBD2,CASSVAGGGLYEQYF
TRBV3-1,TRBD2,CASSQAGGDEQYF
TRBV20-1,-,CSARTRQETQYF
TRBV7-2,-,CASSLSDGAENTGELFF
TRBV20-1,-,CSARGRLSYVAFF
TRBV27,TRBD2,CASSSLTSGGLTQYF
TRBV7-9,-,CASSLTTDPGGGTF
TRBV25-1,-,CASGPYNEQFF
TRBV7-6,-,CASSLGIGQFLFF
TRBV9,TRBD2,CASSVSGLSYNEQFF
TRBV28,TRBD1,CASSIQGTPNYGYTF
TRBV7-9,-,CASSFNYEQYF
TRBV15,-,CATSSRVLYGYTF
TRBV6-1,TRBD1,CASGSLDRVLGYTF
TRBV14,-,CASSLLQGPYNEQFF